This T cell receptor (beta chain) was obtained from a study of early T cells in non-severe SARS-CoV-2 infection. The overall study: Investigators sequenced bulk RNA drawn from unsorted whole blood, and chains remained unpaired.

Each single cDNA molecule received a unique molecular identifier. TCRdb re-analysed the 5' RACE reads in MiXCR, keeping a single row per CDR3 protein. The sample records fewer than 70,000 distinct CDR3 sequences, about 4.9% being singletons. Study-level findings and limits: Using VDJdb, the matching emphasized anti-spike CD8 responses while missing private and CD4 specificities.

V lost 2 bases to trimming and J lost 2 bases, with 13 bases between them. This CDR3 is built from 16 residues. Per germline, CDR1 SGHTA and CDR2 FQGTGA. This clonotype was seen many times. What it binds is unknown. This sequence originates from an adult who was a healthcare worker with PCR-confirmed SARS-CoV-2 infection or an uninfected control (not recorded which). The donor label of this sample is uncertain. The chain links TRBV7-3 to TRBJ2-1; tentative D call: TRBD2 (6 bases). Sequencing used whole blood, obtained at baseline. The CDR3 loop reads CASSLARPSAYNEQFF. The CDR3 DNA follows: TGTGCCAGCAGCTTAGCCAGACCTAGCGCCTACAATGAGCAGTTCTTC.